The 18 T cell receptor beta chains reported below all come from one sample, sequenced in a study of neoadjuvant anti-PD-1 for oral cavity cancer. Sequencing used immunoSEQ multiplex PCR; TCRdb keeps in-frame clones, though not all of them. Of over 14,000 clones listed, 70% were seen once; the top ten hold around 3%. The specimen comprised PBMCs, sampled before nivolumab (anti-PD-1) treatment. These receptors originate from a person between 35 and 79 years old with oral cavity squamous cell carcinoma.

This sequence joins TRBV7-9 and TRBJ1-3; D is unclear. V lost 0 bases to trimming and J lost 0 bases, with 12 bases between them. The CDR3 is 17 residues long. Germline V lookup: CDR1 SEHNR, CDR2 FQNEAQ (reference sequence). The CDR3 loop reads CASSLAGRVRSGNTIYF. CDR3 DNA: TGTGCCAGCAGCTTAGCGGGTAGGGTACGCTCTGGAAACACCATATATTTT.

The chain joins TRBV9 to TRBJ2-2; maybe TRBD2 (6 bases). Germline V gene lookup returns CDR1 SGDLS and CDR2 YYNGEE. The CDR3 contains 16 residues. V lost 2 bases, J lost 6 bases, and 17 bases lay in between. Written as DNA, the CDR3 is TGTGCCAGCAGCGTGGGACTGACAAGGGTCCCCGGGGAGCTGTTTTTT. Residues: CASSVGLTRVPGELFF.

This sequence joins TRBV19 and TRBJ1-3, with D tentatively TRBD1 (6 bases). Trimming cost V 3 bases and J 0 bases, with 12 bases left between them. Germline values: CDR1 LNHDA, CDR2 SQIVND (reference sequence). The CDR3 consists of 16 residues. CDR3 region: CASSIDRSDSGNTIYF. The CDR3, as DNA: TGTGCCAGTAGTATCGACAGGTCCGACTCTGGAAACACCATATATTTT.

This sequence joins TRBV5-1 and TRBJ2-2; possibly TRBD2 for D (5 bases). V lost 0 bases and J lost 5, with 17 bases in between. The CDR3 loop spans 17 amino acids. The germline CDR1 and CDR2 sequences are SGHRS and YFSETQ. The CDR3 DNA follows: TGCGCCAGCAGCTTGGTCGGGGTAGTCGTGAGTACCGGGGAGCTGTTTTTT. It yields the protein CASSLVGVVVSTGELFF. The full variable domain, completed using reference TRBV5-1 and TRBJ2-2, is KAGVTQTPRYLIKTRGQQVTLSCSPISGHRSVSWYQQTPGQGLQFLFEYFSETQRNKGNFPGRFSGRQFSNSRSEMNVSTLELGDSALYLCASSLVGVVVSTGELFFGEGSRLTVL.

The chain couples TRBV27 to TRBJ2-1, with D perhaps matching TRBD1 (6 bases). Germline V lookup: CDR1 MNHEY, CDR2 SMNVEV (reference sequence). The CDR3 consists of 16 residues. V lost 5 bases and J 1 base, leaving 15 bases between the germline ends. CDR3 nucleotides: TGTGCCAGCAGTAAACGGGACACCCTTTCCTACAATGAGCAGTTCTTC. As protein: CASSKRDTLSYNEQFF.

This rearrangement joins TRBV29-1 to TRBJ1-3; D remains ambiguous. The CDR3 has 14 residues. The ends were cut back, 0 bases at V and 4 bases at J, with 10 bases in the middle. Germline V gene sequence: CDR1 SQVTM, CDR2 ANQGSEA. The CDR3 sequence: CSVEDNRAGNTIYF. The CDR3 coding sequence is TGCAGCGTTGAAGACAATAGGGCAGGAAACACCATATATTTT.

V and J are TRBV29-1 and TRBJ2-7; possibly TRBD2 for D (5 bases). The V end was cut by 5 bases, the J end by 7 bases, with 18 bases between. The CDR3 runs to 13 residues. CDR1 is SQVTM, CDR2 ANQGSEA, per germline. Here the CDR3 reads CSVYGQQRGEQYF. CDR3 sequence (DNA): TGCAGCGTTTATGGTCAGCAACGGGGTGAGCAGTACTTC.

The gene calls are TRBV21-1 and TRBJ2-2; the DNA was not compared with TRBD1, the D call given in the table. TRBV21-1 is flagged as a pseudogene. The CDR3 runs 13 residues. The CDR3 nucleotides read TGTGCCAGCAGCAAGGTGACAGCCGGGGAGCTGTTTTTT. Encoded protein: CASSKVTAGELFF.

The chain employs TRBV11-2 and TRBJ1-5; D is uncertain. This CDR3 spans 14 amino acids. Per the germline V gene, CDR1 is SGHAT and CDR2 is FQNNGV. V was shortened by 0 bases and J by 1 base, with 4 bases between the two germline ends. The CDR3 protein is CASSLDGSNQPQHF. In DNA form, the CDR3 reads TGTGCCAGCAGCTTAGACGGCAGCAATCAGCCCCAGCATTTT.

The chain employs TRBV28 and TRBJ2-6, with a tentative D call TRBD1 (6 bases). The CDR3 loop spans 14 amino acids. Germline CDR1 reads MDHEN; CDR2 reads SYDVKM. V lost 9 bases and J lost 2, with 11 bases in between. The CDR3 region has the DNA TGTGCCAGTCAACAGGGCCCTGGGGCCAACGTCCTGACTTTC. It specifies CASQQGPGANVLTF. The entire variable domain, with the rest obtained from reference TRBV28 and TRBJ2-6, is as follows: DVKVTQSSRYLVKRTGEKVFLECVQDMDHENMFWYRQDPGLGLRLIYFSYDVKMKEKGDIPEGYSVSREKKERFSLILESASTNQTSMYLCASQQGPGANVLTFGAGSRLTVL.

V is TRBV5-8 and J is TRBJ1-1; maybe TRBD1 (6 bases). The V end was cut by 3 bases, the J end by 1 base, with 10 bases between. Germline CDR1 SGHTS, CDR2 YDEGEE. This CDR3 is built from 14 residues. CDR3 nucleotides: TGTGCCAGCAGCTCAGGGGTGGGGAACACTGAAGCTTTCTTT. This gives the protein CASSSGVGNTEAFF. The full variable domain, its missing parts supplied by reference TRBV5-8 and TRBJ1-1, is EAGVTQSPTHLIKTRGQQATLRCSPISGHTSVYWYQQALGLGLQFLLWYDEGEERNRGNFPPRFSGRQFPNYSSELNVNALELEDSALYLCASSSGVGNTEAFFGQGTRLTVV.

The chain couples TRBV9 to TRBJ2-7; the match to TRBD1 covers 10 bases. CDR3 length: 16 amino acids. The V gene's germline CDR1 is SGDLS and CDR2 YYNGEE. V gave up 0 bases and J gave up 1 base; unmatched junction bases: 4. The CDR3, as DNA: TGTGCCAGCAGCGTAGAAGCGGGACAGGGGTCCTACGAGCAGTACTTC. Its protein is CASSVEAGQGSYEQYF.

This clone appeared once. The V and J genes are TRBV11-3 and TRBJ2-1; D may be TRBD2 (6 bases). CDR3 length equals 14 residues. CDR1 and CDR2 (germline): SGHNT, YENEEA. The V end was cut by 5 bases, the J end by 7 bases, with 15 bases between. The CDR3 bases are TGTGCCAGCAGCGCCGGGGGACTCAAAAATGAGCAGTTCTTC. Translated: CASSAGGLKNEQFF. The entire variable domain, with the rest obtained from reference TRBV11-3 and TRBJ2-1, is as follows: EAGVVQSPRYKIIEKKQPVAFWCNPISGHNTLYWYLQNLGQGPELLIRYENEEAVDDSQLPKDRFSAERLKGVDSTLKIQPAELGDSAVYLCASSAGGLKNEQFFGPGTRLTVL.

The J gene is TRBJ1-1, the V gene TRBV10-2; D call uncertain. The CDR3 spans 15 residues. The V and J ends lost 5 bases and 0 bases respectively, with 13 bases between them. CDR1 WSHSY and CDR2 SAAADI come from the germline V gene. CDR3 amino acids: CASSPGRIMNTEAFF. CDR3 DNA sequence: TGCGCCAGCAGTCCTGGACGAATTATGAACACTGAAGCTTTCTTT.

V and J are TRBV4-1 and TRBJ2-2; TRBD2 is a possible D gene (5 bases). This CDR3 is built from 14 residues. Per the germline V gene, CDR1 is MGHRA and CDR2 is YSYEKL. V gave up 3 bases and J gave up 5 bases, with 10 bases separating them. The CDR3 DNA sequence: TGCGCCAGCAGCCACCCGGAGGTAACCGGGGAGCTGTTTTTT. Protein sequence: CASSHPEVTGELFF.

The chain combines TRBV5-6 with TRBJ2-3; 12 bases are a match to TRBD1. Germline-derived CDR1 and CDR2 are SGHDT and YYEEEE. CDR3 length: 15 amino acids. Germline trimming cut 4 bases from V and 4 bases from J; bases unmatched to any gene: 4. The CDR3 is CASSQGQGAADTQYF. The DNA for the CDR3 is TGTGCCAGCAGCCAGGGACAGGGGGCCGCAGATACGCAGTATTTT.

V usage is TRBV11-1 and J usage is TRBJ2-7, with TRBD2 matching 12 bases. J gave up 11 bases and V 6 bases, and 11 bases lay outside the gene matches. Per the germline V gene, CDR1 is SGHAT and CDR2 is FQDESV (reference sequence). The length of the CDR3 is 14 residues. CDR3 coding DNA: TGTGCCAGCAGTGAGCGGCTACTAGCGGGAGGCAAGTACTTC. It encodes CASSERLLAGGKYF.

V gene TRBV6-6 combines with J gene TRBJ1-6; tentative D call: TRBD1 (6 bases). CDR3 size: 15 residues. V lost 0 bases to trimming and J lost 7 bases, with 10 bases between them. Germline V lookup: CDR1 MNHNY, CDR2 SVGAGI (reference sequence). This chain's CDR3 is CASSYSPGQNSPLHF. The CDR3 DNA reads as TGTGCCAGCAGTTACTCGCCCGGACAGAATTCACCCCTCCACTTT.